This T cell receptor (beta chain) was sequenced during a study of OX40 agonist ivuxolimab in advanced cancers. Study background: Participants, 75% to 85% male, averaged roughly 60 years of age, ranging from about 23 to 85.

Comments on this clone: Its antigen is unknown.

The protocol was immunoSEQ multiplex PCR, while the TCRdb copy is restricted to in-frame clones and leaves out a portion. This table holds around 60,000 clones, about 85% found once. Study results and limitations: Normalized expansion of T-cell clones was also low for some nonresponders. Mean expanded clone counts were higher in CD8+ than CD4+ T cells. Doses of 0.1 to 3.0 mg/kg were accompanied by clonal expansion of CD4+ and CD8+ blood T cells by week 6.

This TCR was sampled from an adult with an advanced solid tumor such as melanoma, head and neck, liver or kidney cancer. Here the sequenced sample was CD4+ or CD8+ T cells sorted from blood, taken in a trial of the OX40 agonist ivuxolimab.

The DNA of the CDR3 is TGTGCCAGCTCATTAATGCGCGGTGGGAACACCGGGGAGCTGTTTTTT. This codes for CASSLMRGGNTGELFF. The chain is built from TRBV18 and TRBJ2-2; D unclear. Germline values: CDR1 KGHSH, CDR2 LQKENI. Deletions cut 5 bases from V and 1 base from J, with 14 bases between. The CDR3 consists of 16 residues.